This TCR beta chain was sequenced in a study of cytomegalovirus exposure and HLA in healthy donors. Study-level results: Most TCR sequences were seen very rarely across donors, but some public TCRs occurred in many. For presence/absence analyses, sequencing depth was assumed to be roughly uniform across donors.

The PCR contained 60 Vbeta and 13 Jbeta primers. In the authors' workflow: Later, an analysis found around 80 million unique TCR beta chains, and roughly 10 million of these were shared. Only in-frame clones appear in the TCRdb table, and some are missing; sequencing was by immunoSEQ multiplex PCR. The D gene and trimming were derived from the DNA, and the V and J assignments and clone size from that table. This table has about 150,000 clones, less than 85% appearing once. A remark on this clone: The antigen is undetermined.

All donors participated as healthy donors of bone marrow. Germline CDR1 is LGHNA and CDR2 is YSLEER. The CDR3 sequence is 17 residues long. V lost 0 bases, J lost 2 bases, and 14 bases lay in between. V and J are TRBV4-3 and TRBJ1-3; D ambiguous. This sequence originates from a man in his forties or fifties in good health and CMV-seronegative. The specimen was PBMCs. DNA of the CDR3: TGCGCCAGCAGCCAAGATATCCCTCGGGGAACTGGAAACACCATATATTTT. The encoded protein is CASSQDIPRGTGNTIYF.